This T cell receptor beta chain was sequenced for a study of identical twins. V lost 1 base to trimming and J lost 4 bases; unmatched junction nucleotides: 8. There are 16 residues in the CDR3. Germline-derived CDR1 and CDR2 are LGHDT and YNNKEL (reference sequence). MiXCR was run by TCRdb on the 5' RACE reads, yielding one entry per CDR3 protein. This sample carries approximately 250,000 distinct CDR3 sequences, 6% to 7% of them seen once, and the ten largest clones take 13% to 15%. These data were likewise used in another study, on T cells expressing NK-cell markers. Per that study: The same clonotypes also predominated in the CD3+CD56-NKG2C+ fraction of a few donors.

The sample taken for sequencing was CD8+ T cells sorted from blood. The chain recombines TRBV3-1 with TRBJ2-3, with 7 bases fitting TRBD2. The sequence came from a woman between 18 and 29 years old in good health. The CDR3 coding sequence is TGTGCCAGCAGCCAAGGAGCACTAGCGCCGCCAGATACGCAGTATTTT. This translates into CASSQGALAPPDTQYF.